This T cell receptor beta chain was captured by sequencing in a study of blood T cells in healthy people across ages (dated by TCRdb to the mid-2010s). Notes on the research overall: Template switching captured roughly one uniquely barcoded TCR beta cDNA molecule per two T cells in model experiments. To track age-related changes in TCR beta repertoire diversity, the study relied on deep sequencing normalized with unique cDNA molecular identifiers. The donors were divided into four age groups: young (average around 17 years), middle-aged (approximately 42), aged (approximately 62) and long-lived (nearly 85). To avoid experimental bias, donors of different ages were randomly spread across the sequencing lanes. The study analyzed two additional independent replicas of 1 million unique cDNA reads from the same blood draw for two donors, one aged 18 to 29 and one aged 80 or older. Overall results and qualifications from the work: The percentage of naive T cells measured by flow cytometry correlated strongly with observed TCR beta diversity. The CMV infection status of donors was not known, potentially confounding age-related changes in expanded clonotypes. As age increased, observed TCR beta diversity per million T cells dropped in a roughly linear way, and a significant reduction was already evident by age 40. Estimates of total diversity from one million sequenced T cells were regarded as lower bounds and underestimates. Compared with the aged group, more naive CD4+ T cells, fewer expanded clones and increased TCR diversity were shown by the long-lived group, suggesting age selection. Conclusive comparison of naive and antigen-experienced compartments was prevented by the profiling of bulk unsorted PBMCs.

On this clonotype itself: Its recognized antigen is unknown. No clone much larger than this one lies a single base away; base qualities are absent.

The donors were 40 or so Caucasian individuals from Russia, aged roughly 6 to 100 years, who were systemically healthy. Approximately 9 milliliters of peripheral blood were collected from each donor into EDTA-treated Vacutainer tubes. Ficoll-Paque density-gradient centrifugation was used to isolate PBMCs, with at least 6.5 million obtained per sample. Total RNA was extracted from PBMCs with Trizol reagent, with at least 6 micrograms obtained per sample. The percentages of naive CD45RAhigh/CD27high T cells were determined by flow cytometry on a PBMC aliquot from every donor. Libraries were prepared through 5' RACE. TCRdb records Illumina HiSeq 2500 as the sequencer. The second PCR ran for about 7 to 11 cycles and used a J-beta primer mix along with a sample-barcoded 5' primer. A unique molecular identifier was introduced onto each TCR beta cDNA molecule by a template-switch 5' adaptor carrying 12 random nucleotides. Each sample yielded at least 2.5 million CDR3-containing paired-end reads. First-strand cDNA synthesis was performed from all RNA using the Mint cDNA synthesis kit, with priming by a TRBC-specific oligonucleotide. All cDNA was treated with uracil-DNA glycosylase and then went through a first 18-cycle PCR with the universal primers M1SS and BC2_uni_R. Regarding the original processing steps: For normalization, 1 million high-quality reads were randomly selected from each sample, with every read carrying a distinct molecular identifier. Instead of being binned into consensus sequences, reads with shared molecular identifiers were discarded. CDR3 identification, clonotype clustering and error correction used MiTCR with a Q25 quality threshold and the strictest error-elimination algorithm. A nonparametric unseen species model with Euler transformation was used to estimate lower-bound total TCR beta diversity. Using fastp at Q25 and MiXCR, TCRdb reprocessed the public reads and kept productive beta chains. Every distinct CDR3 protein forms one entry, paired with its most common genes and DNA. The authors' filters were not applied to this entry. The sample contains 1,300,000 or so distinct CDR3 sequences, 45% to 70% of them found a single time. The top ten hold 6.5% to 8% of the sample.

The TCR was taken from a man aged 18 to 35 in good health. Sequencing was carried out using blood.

The CDR3 reads as follows: CASSQDRIAGTSSYNEQFF. At the DNA level, the sequence is TGTGCCAGCAGCCAAGACCGGATAGCGGGGACTAGCTCCTACAATGAGCAGTTCTTC. The sequence links TRBV4-2 to TRBJ2-1; TRBD2 fits 8 bases in the junction. CDR3 length: 19 amino acids, cysteine to phenylalanine. The sequence is cut down to CDR3 DNA, 57 bases in frame from base 1. Clipping removes 0 bases from V and 0 bases from J, with 10 as the unmatched junction base count. The germline V gene yields LGHNA for CDR1 and YNFKEQ for CDR2.